This T cell receptor beta chain was sequenced during a study of cytotoxic CD8 clonotypes in ibrutinib-treated CLL. Study at large: The study recorded mean values of approximately 260,000 productive templates and 94,082 productive rearrangements per sample. Study results and caveats: Progressing and sustained-remission patients had different sampling times. Clonality rose at ibrutinib response and fell back toward baseline at progression.

Data came from immunoSEQ multiplex PCR; TCRdb stores just in-frame clones and leaves some out. The sample includes roughly 150,000 clones, around 80% of them seen just once. This clone was seen more than once but under ten times. The antigen remains unidentified. The germline CDR1 and CDR2 sequences are MNHEY and SVGAGI. CDR3 length equals 12 residues. V shed 6 bases and J shed 3 bases, with 8 bases lying between them. Genomic DNA for TCR beta libraries, approximately 2 micrograms, came from cryopreserved PBMCs. Specimen: PBMCs, collected after 24 months of ibrutinib treatment. The sequence was obtained from a human donor with chronic lymphocytic leukemia. The chain links TRBV6-5 to TRBJ1-2, with D unresolved. In DNA, the CDR3 is TGTGCCAGCAGGGACGGTCACTATGGCTACACCTTC. Encoded protein: CASRDGHYGYTF.